These T cell receptor beta chains were read from a single sample in a study of T-cell reconstitution after alpha-beta-depleted transplantation in children. TCRdb reprocessed the PCR reads with MiXCR, giving one entry per CDR3 protein. The sample holds approximately 1,000,000 distinct CDR3 sequences, about 29% seen once. The sample in question was PBMCs, mostly from graft donor cells, obtained 360 days after TCRalphabeta/CD19-depleted stem cell transplant. The receptors here all came from a boy younger than two who had a stem cell transplant for SCID, so the T cells may come from the graft donor. CDR3s include the opening cysteine and the closing phenylalanine or tryptophan. A D gene is named only where the DNA matches it firmly. Size is stated for part of the rows, as once, few or many counts, or as a class when the clone is expanded.

clone_size	v_call	j_call	d_call	cdr3_aa	cdr3_nt
NA	TRBV20-1	TRBJ2-5	NA	CSARGAMQGETQYF	TGCAGTGCTAGGGGCGCTATGCAGGGAGAGACCCAGTACTTC
NA	TRBV27	TRBJ2-7	NA	CASSFSPQDIWGQGHEQYF	TGTGCCAGCAGTTTTTCCCCTCAAGACATTTGGGGACAAGGGCACGAGCAGTACTTC
NA	TRBV4-3	TRBJ2-2	TRBD1	CASSQEFYLQGASGGELFF	TGCGCCAGCAGCCAAGAATTCTACCTGCAGGGGGCGTCCGGCGGGGAGCTGTTTTTT
NA	TRBV4-1	TRBJ2-1	NA	CASSLNIMDEQFF	TGCGCCAGCAGCCTTAACATAATGGATGAGCAGTTCTTC
NA	TRBV19	TRBJ1-1	NA	CASQEGNTEAFF	TGTGCCAGCCAAGAAGGCAACACTGAAGCTTTCTTT
few	TRBV5-1	TRBJ2-5	NA	CASKKSLSGAPETQYF	TGCGCCAGCAAAAAATCCCTGAGTGGAGCTCCGGAGACCCAGTACTTC
few	TRBV3-1	TRBJ1-5	NA	CASSQDPSGAQPQHF	TGTGCCAGCAGCCAAGACCCTTCAGGGGCCCAGCCCCAGCATTTT
few	TRBV18	TRBJ2-5	NA	CASSPYLQGHQETQYF	TGTGCCAGCTCACCTTATCTCCAGGGCCACCAAGAGACCCAGTACTTC
many	TRBV4-1	TRBJ2-1	TRBD2	CASSQGRTSGGYEQFF	TGCGCCAGCAGCCAAGGACGGACTAGCGGAGGCTATGAGCAGTTCTTC
NA	TRBV12-3/TRBV12-4	TRBJ2-7	TRBD1	CASREGQGDSYEQYF	TGTGCCAGCAGGGAGGGACAGGGCGACTCCTACGAGCAGTACTTC
NA	TRBV5-1	TRBJ2-3	NA	CASSLTVPGASTDTQYF	TGCGCCAGCAGCTTAACGGTCCCAGGGGCTAGCACAGATACGCAGTATTTT
NA	TRBV7-8	TRBJ2-1	NA	CASSLGVLATNEQFF	TGTGCCAGCAGCTTAGGAGTGTTAGCCACCAATGAGCAGTTCTTC
few	TRBV27	TRBJ2-4	TRBD1	CASSVGTGVNKNIQYF	TGTGCCAGCAGTGTCGGGACAGGGGTTAATAAGAACATTCAGTACTTC
NA	TRBV30	TRBJ1-1	NA	CAGPGAFF	TGTGCCGGCCCAGGGGCTTTCTTT
NA	TRBV7-6	TRBJ1-3	NA	CASSLVTAIESSGNTIYF	TGTGCCAGCAGCTTAGTAACAGCCATCGAGAGCTCTGGAAACACCATATATTTT
NA	TRBV6-2/TRBV6-3	TRBJ1-2	NA	CASCRDSFYGYTF	TGTGCCAGCTGCCGCGACAGCTTCTATGGCTACACCTTC
NA	TRBV12-3/TRBV12-4	TRBJ2-5	NA	CASSLRTAGQETQYF	TGTGCCAGCAGTCTCCGGACTGCCGGCCAAGAGACCCAGTACTTC
NA	TRBV4-2	TRBJ2-7	NA	CASSQVLPPKQYF	TGTGCCAGCAGCCAAGTTCTGCCCCCCAAGCAGTACTTC
few	TRBV7-9	TRBJ2-7	NA	CASSSDSFAYEQYF	TGTGCCAGCAGTTCGGACAGTTTCGCCTACGAGCAGTACTTC
few	TRBV12-3/TRBV12-4	TRBJ2-1	TRBD2	CASSLVALAGDNEQFF	TGTGCCAGCAGTTTAGTAGCACTAGCGGGGGACAATGAGCAGTTCTTC
NA	TRBV6-2/TRBV6-3	TRBJ2-7	NA	CASSRTLVGGHYEQYF	TGTGCCAGCAGTCGAACACTTGTCGGGGGCCACTACGAGCAGTACTTC
few	TRBV5-1	TRBJ2-1	TRBD1	CASSLGDRVNNNEQFF	TGCGCCAGCAGCCTTGGCGACAGGGTCAATAACAATGAGCAGTTCTTC
NA	TRBV5-5	TRBJ2-3	NA	CASSLRTASTDTQYF	TGTGCCAGCAGCTTGCGGACGGCTAGCACAGATACGCAGTATTTT
many	TRBV25-1	TRBJ2-6	NA	CASSVGLSGANVLTF	TGTGCCAGCAGTGTAGGCCTCTCTGGGGCCAACGTCCTGACTTTC
NA	TRBV29-1	TRBJ2-2	TRBD1	CSMGDSYTGELFF	TGCAGCATGGGGGACAGTTACACCGGGGAGCTGTTTTTT
NA	TRBV28	TRBJ1-2	TRBD1	CASSSTGDGDGYTF	TGTGCCAGCAGTTCAACAGGGGATGGGGATGGCTACACCTTC
NA	TRBV6-1	TRBJ2-7	TRBD1	CASSEHRGYWTYEQYF	TGTGCCAGCAGTGAGCACAGGGGGTACTGGACCTACGAGCAGTACTTC
few	TRBV2	TRBJ2-1	NA	CASSESGVGGLNEQFF	TGTGCCAGCAGTGAAAGTGGGGTGGGGGGCCTGAATGAGCAGTTCTTC
NA	TRBV6-1	TRBJ2-6	NA	CASRSGDPGANVLTF	TGTGCCAGCAGATCAGGGGACCCTGGGGCCAACGTCCTGACTTTC
few	TRBV10-3	TRBJ1-4	TRBD1	CAISESGTGNVKLFF	TGTGCCATCAGTGAGTCTGGGACAGGGAATGTGAAACTGTTTTTT
few	TRBV27	TRBJ1-5	NA	CASSPGRTEYSQPQHF	TGTGCCAGCAGTCCGGGAAGGACGGAGTATAGTCAGCCCCAGCATTTT
many	TRBV29-1	TRBJ2-1	TRBD2	CSVDRGLAGEIYNEQFF	TGCAGCGTTGATAGGGGACTAGCGGGGGAGATATACAATGAGCAGTTCTTC
NA	TRBV3-1	TRBJ2-7	TRBD1	CASSSTGQGAYEQYF	TGTGCCAGCAGCTCGACGGGACAGGGGGCCTACGAGCAGTACTTC
NA	TRBV29-1	TRBJ2-3	NA	CSVELRQKSTDTQYF	TGCAGCGTTGAACTGCGACAGAAGTCCACAGATACGCAGTATTTT
NA	TRBV20-1	TRBJ2-1	TRBD2	CSARDHGTSGGARYNEQFF	TGCAGTGCTAGAGATCATGGGACTAGCGGGGGGGCCCGGTACAATGAGCAGTTCTTC
NA	TRBV7-2	TRBJ2-3	NA	CASTRLGGEDTDTQYF	TGTGCCAGCACCCGACTAGGGGGGGAGGACACAGATACGCAGTATTTT
once	TRBV5-1	TRBJ2-3	NA	CASTNQAASTDTQYF	TGCGCCAGCACTAACCAGGCAGCCAGCACAGATACGCAGTATTTT
once	TRBV4-1	TRBJ2-2	TRBD1	CASSQLTGVTGELFF	TGCGCCAGCAGCCAGCTTACAGGGGTCACCGGGGAGCTGTTTTTT
NA	TRBV4-1	TRBJ2-1	NA	CASSAWVEQVGNEQFF	TGCGCCAGCAGCGCGTGGGTCGAGCAAGTCGGCAATGAGCAGTTCTTC
NA	TRBV20-1	TRBJ2-1	NA	CSAPDDGDEQFF	TGCAGTGCCCCGGACGATGGGGATGAGCAGTTCTTC
many	TRBV4-1	TRBJ2-3	NA	CASSQGGDTQYF	TGTGCCAGCAGCCAGGGTGGAGATACGCAGTATTTT